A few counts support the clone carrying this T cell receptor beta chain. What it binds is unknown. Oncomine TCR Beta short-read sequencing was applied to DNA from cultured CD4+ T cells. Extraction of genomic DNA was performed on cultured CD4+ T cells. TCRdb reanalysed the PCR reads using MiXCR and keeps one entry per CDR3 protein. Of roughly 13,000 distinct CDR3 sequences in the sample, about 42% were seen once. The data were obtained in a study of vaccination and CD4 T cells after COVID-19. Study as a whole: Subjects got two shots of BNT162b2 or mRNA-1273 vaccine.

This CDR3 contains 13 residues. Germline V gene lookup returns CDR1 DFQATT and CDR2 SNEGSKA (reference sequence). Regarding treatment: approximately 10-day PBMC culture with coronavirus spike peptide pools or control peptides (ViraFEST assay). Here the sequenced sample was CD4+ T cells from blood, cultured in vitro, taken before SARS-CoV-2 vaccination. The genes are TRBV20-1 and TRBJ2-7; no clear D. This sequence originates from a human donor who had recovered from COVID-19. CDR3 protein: CSATGRVQYEQYF. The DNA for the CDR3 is TGCAGCGCCACCGGAAGGGTACAATACGAGCAGTACTTC.